This TCR beta chain was captured in a study of blood T cells in healthy people across ages. This clonotype has ten or more counts. Germline V lookup: CDR1 SGDLS, CDR2 YYNGEE. Unmatched junction bases numbered 4, after V lost 0 bases and J lost 0 bases. This CDR3 is built from 16 residues. Together with a sample-barcoded 5' primer, a J-beta primer mix was included in a second PCR lasting about 6 to 11 cycles. A template-switch adaptor that had 12 random nucleotides put a tag on each cDNA molecule. TCRdb passed the 5' RACE reads through MiXCR, listing each CDR3 protein once. The sample has about 930,000 distinct CDR3 sequences; roughly 29% are singletons. These data also formed part of another study, on T cells of mothers and their children.

This chain connects TRBV9 to TRBJ2-5, with 8 positions matching TRBD2. The TCR originated in a middle-aged woman in good health. The specimen was blood. The CDR3 region is CASSVGGLVYQETQYF. CDR3 DNA: TGTGCCAGCAGCGTAGGGGGACTAGTGTACCAAGAGACCCAGTACTTC. Filled out from reference TRBV9 and TRBJ2-5, the complete variable domain reads DSGVTQTPKHLITATGQRVTLRCSPRSGDLSVYWYQQSLDQGLQFLIQYYNGEERAKGNILERFSAQQFPDLHSELNLSSLELGDSALYFCASSVGGLVYQETQYFGPGTRLLVL.